What follows describes a single T cell receptor (beta chain). The antigen is not known. Profiles of TCR beta VDJ and CDR3 were generated from a genomic DNA template. MiXCR, applied by TCRdb to the reads, yields one record per CDR3 protein. The sample lists around 430,000 distinct CDR3 sequences; approximately 33% were seen once. This record comes from a study of CD8+CD57+ T cells in acquired aplastic anemia. Study overall: Sorted CD4+ and CD8+ cells gave a mean 3.2 ug DNA, range 0.2 to 27.4 ug.

CDR3 length: 14 amino acids. Trimming removed 2 bases at V and 0 bases at J, with 8 bases between. The germline CDR1 and CDR2 sequences are SGHAT and FQDESV (reference sequence). General study findings and limits: Overlapping CD8+ CDR3 repertoires of patients and controls contained around 31 shared sequences.

All sequencing subjects had displayed CD8+CD57+ cell expansion on flow cytometry. Each patient had severe acquired aplastic anemia. The sequence was collected from a human donor with aplastic anemia. The rearrangement uses TRBV11-1 and TRBJ2-7; no definite D call. Input material: sorted CD4+, CD8+, or CD8+CD57+ T cells (not recorded which) from PBMCs. The CDR3 protein is CASSLLSSSYEQYF. The CDR3 DNA is TGTGCCAGCAGCTTACTATCGAGCTCCTACGAGCAGTACTTC.